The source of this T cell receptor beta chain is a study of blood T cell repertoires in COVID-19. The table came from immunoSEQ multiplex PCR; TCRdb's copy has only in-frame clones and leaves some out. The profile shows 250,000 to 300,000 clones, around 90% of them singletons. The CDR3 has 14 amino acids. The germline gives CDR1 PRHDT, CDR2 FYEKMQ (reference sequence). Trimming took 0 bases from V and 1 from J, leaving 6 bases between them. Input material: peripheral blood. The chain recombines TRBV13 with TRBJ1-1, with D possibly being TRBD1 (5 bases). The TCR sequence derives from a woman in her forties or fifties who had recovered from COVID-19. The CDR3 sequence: CASSLGRANTEAFF. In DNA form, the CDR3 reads TGTGCCAGCAGCTTAGGCAGGGCGAACACTGAAGCTTTCTTT.